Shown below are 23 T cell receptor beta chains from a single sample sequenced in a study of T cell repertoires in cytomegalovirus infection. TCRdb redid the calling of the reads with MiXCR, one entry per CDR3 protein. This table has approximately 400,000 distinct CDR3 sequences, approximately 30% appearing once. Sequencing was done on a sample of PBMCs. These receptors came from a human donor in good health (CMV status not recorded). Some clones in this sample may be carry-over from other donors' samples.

The CDR3 coding sequence is TGTGCCAGCAGACGTTCGGGGGGGACCGGGGAGACCCAGTACTTC. This encodes CASRRSGGTGETQYF. The genes are TRBV7-6 and TRBJ2-5, with 8 bases that match TRBD2. The CDR3 is made up of 15 amino acids. Germline CDR1 reads SGHVS; CDR2 reads FNYEAQ. J gave up 5 bases and V 6 bases, and 11 bases lay outside the gene matches. Based on the CDR3 plus reference TRBV7-6 and TRBJ2-5, the full variable domain is GAGVSQSPRYKVTKRGQDVALRCDPISGHVSLYWYRQALGQGPEFLTYFNYEAQQDKSGLPNDRFSAERPEGSISTLTIQRTEQRDSAMYRCASRRSGGTGETQYFGPGTRLLVL.

The CDR3 here is CATSRGDRGNQPQHF. The CDR3 DNA reads TGTGCCACCAGTCGGGGCGACCGGGGCAATCAGCCCCAGCATTTT. This sequence joins TRBV24-1 and TRBJ1-5, with D possibly TRBD1 on 5 matching bases. This CDR3 contains 15 residues. Germline V CDR1 and CDR2: KGHDR, SFDVKD. V shed 6 bases and J shed 2 bases, with 13 bases lying between them.

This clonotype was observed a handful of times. DNA of the CDR3: TGTGCCAGCAGCGGCCTTTACAATGAGCAGTTCTTC. Translating it yields CASSGLYNEQFF. The chain combines TRBV9 with TRBJ2-1, with D unclear. The CDR3 loop spans 12 amino acids. The germline CDR1 and CDR2 sequences are SGDLS and YYNGEE. V lost 3 bases to trimming and J lost 4 bases, with 5 bases between them.

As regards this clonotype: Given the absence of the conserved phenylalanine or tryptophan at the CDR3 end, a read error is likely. This CDR3 reads CASSPRQGHYEQYL. In nucleotides, the CDR3 is TGTGCCAGCAGCCCGCGACAGGGACACTACGAGCAGTACTTA. The chain is built from TRBV7-2 and TRBJ2-7; 7 positions match TRBD1. Germline V lookup: CDR1 SGHTA, CDR2 FQGNSA. The CDR3 length is 14 residues. V gave up 5 bases and J gave up 3 bases; unmatched junction bases: 7.

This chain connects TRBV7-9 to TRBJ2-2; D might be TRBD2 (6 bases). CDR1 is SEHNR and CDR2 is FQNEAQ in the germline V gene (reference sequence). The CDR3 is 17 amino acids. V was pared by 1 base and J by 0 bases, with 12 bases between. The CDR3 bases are TGTGCCAGCAGCTTAGGGGGAGGTATCGCGAACACCGGGGAGCTGTTTTTT. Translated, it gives CASSLGGGIANTGELFF.

For the CDR3, the DNA is TGTGCCAGCAGCCCCCTACCGACAGGGGGTGACACCGGGGAGCTGTTTTTT. Translated: CASSPLPTGGDTGELFF. The V call is TRBV6-6, the J call TRBJ2-2; 9 bases align to TRBD1. CDR1 and CDR2 from the germline V gene are MNHNY and SVGAGI (reference sequence). V gave up 6 bases and J gave up 3 bases; unmatched junction bases: 11. CDR3 length equals 17 residues.

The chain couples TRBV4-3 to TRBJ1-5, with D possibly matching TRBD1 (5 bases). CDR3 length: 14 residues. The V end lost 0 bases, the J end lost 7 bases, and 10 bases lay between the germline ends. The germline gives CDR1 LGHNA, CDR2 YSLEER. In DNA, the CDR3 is TGCGCCAGCAGCCAAGACAGGGAATGGCAGCCCCAGCATTTT. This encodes CASSQDREWQPQHF.

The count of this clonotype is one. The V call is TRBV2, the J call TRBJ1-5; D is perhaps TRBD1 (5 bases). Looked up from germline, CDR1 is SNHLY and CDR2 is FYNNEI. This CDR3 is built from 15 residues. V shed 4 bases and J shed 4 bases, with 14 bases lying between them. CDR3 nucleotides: TGTGCCAGCAGTGGCTCCTCGGGGGGGAATCAGCCCCAGCATTTT. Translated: CASSGSSGGNQPQHF.

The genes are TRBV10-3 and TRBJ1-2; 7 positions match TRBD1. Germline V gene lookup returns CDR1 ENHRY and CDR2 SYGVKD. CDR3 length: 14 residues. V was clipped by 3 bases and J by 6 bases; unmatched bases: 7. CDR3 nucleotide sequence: TGTGCCATCAGTGAATCGACAGGGACGGATGGCTACACCTTC. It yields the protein CAISESTGTDGYTF.

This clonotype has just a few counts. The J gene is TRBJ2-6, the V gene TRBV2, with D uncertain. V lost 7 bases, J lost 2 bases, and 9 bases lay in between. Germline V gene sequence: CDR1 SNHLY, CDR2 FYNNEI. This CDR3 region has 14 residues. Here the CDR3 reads CASKLGTGANVLTF. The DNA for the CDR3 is TGTGCCAGCAAGCTGGGGACTGGGGCCAACGTCCTGACTTTC. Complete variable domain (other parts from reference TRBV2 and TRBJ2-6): EPEVTQTPSHQVTQMGQEVILRCVPISNHLYFYWYRQILGQKVEFLVSFYNNEISEKSEIFDDQFSVERPDGSNFTLKIRSTKLEDSAMYFCASKLGTGANVLTFGAGSRLTVL.

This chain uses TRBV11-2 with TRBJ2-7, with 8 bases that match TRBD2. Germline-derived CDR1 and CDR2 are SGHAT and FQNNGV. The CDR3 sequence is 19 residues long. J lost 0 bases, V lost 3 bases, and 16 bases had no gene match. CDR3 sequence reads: CASSFLTGGALPSSYEQYF. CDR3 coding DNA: TGTGCCAGCAGCTTCCTCACGGGAGGGGCCCTTCCGAGCTCCTACGAGCAGTACTTC.

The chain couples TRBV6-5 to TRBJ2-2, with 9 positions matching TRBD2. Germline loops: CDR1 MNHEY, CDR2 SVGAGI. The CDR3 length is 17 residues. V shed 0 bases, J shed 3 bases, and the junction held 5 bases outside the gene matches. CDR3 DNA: TGTGCCAGCAGTTACTCGATTAGCGGGGGACACACCGGGGAGCTGTTTTTT. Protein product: CASSYSISGGHTGELFF.

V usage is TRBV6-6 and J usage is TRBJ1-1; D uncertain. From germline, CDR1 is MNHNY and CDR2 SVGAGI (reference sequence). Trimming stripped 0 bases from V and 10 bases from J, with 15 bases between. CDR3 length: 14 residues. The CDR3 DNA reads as TGTGCCAGCAGTTACTCAACATGGGCAGTTGTAGCTTTCTTT. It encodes CASSYSTWAVVAFF.

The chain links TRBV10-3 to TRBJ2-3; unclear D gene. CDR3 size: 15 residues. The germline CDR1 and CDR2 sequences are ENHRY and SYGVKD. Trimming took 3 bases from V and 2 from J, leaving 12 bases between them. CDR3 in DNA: TGTGCCATCAGTGATGTAGTGCTGCCCACAGATACGCAGTATTTT. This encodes CAISDVVLPTDTQYF.

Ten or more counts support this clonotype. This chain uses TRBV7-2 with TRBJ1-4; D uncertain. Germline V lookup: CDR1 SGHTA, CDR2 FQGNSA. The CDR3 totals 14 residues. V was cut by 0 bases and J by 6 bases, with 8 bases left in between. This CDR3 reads CASSLAGGYEKLFF. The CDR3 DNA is TGTGCCAGCAGCTTAGCTGGCGGCTATGAAAAACTGTTTTTT.

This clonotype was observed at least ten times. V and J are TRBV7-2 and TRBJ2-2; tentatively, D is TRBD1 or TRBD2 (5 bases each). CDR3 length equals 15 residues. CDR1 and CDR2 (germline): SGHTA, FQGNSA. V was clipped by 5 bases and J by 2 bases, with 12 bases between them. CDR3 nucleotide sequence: TGTGCCAGCAGCAGGGACGGGATTAACACCGGGGAGCTGTTTTTT. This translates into CASSRDGINTGELFF. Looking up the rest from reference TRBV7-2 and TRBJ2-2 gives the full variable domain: GAGVSQSPSNKVTEKGKDVELRCDPISGHTALYWYRQSLGQGLEFLIYFQGNSAPDKSGLPSDRFSAERTGGSVSTLTIQRTQQEDSAVYLCASSRDGINTGELFFGEGSRLTVL.

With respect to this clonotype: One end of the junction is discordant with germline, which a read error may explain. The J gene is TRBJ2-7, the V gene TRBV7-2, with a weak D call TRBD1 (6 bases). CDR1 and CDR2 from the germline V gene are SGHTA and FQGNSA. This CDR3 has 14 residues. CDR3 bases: TGTGCCAGCATCTTAGGGGGACACTCCTACGAGAAGTACTTC. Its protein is CASILGGHSYEKYF. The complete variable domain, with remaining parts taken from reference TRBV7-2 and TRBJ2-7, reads GAGVSQSPSNKVTEKGKDVELRCDPISGHTALYWYRQSLGQGLEFLIYFQGNSAPDKSGLPSDRFSAERTGGSVSTLTIQRTQQEDSAVYLCASILGGHSYEKYFGPGTRLTVT.

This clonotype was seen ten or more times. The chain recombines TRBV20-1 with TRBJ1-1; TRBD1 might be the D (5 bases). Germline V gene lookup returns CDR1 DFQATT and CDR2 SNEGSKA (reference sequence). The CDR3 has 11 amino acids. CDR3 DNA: TGCAGCTTACAGGAGGGCACTGAAGCTTTCTTT. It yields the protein CSLQEGTEAFF.

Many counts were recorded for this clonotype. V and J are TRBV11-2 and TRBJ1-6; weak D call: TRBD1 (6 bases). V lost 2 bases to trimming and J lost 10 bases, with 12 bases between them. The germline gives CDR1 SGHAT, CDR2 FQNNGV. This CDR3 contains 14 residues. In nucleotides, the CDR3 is TGTGCCAGCAGCTTAAAAGGCAGGGGATCACCCCTCCACTTT. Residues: CASSLKGRGSPLHF. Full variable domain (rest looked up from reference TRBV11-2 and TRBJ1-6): EAGVAQSPRYKIIEKRQSVAFWCNPISGHATLYWYQQILGQGPKLLIQFQNNGVVDDSQLPKDRFSAERLKGVDSTLKIQPAKLEDSAVYLCASSLKGRGSPLHFGNGTRLTVT.

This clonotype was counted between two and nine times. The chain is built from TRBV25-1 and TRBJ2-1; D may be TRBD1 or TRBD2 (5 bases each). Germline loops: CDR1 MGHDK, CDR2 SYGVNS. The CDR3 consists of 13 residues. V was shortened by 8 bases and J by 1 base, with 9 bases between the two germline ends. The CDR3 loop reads CASGGESYNEQFF. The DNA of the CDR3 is TGTGCCAGCGGGGGAGAATCCTACAATGAGCAGTTCTTC. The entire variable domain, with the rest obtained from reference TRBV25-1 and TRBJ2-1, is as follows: EADIYQTPRYLVIGTGKKITLECSQTMGHDKMYWYQQDPGMELHLIHYSYGVNSTEKGDLSSESTVSRIRTEHFPLTLESARPSHTSQYLCASGGESYNEQFFGPGTRLTVL.

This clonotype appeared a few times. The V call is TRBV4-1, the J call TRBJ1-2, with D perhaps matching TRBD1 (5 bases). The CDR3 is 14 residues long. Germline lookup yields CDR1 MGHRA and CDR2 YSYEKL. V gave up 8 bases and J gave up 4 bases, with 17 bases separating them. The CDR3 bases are TGCGCCAGCGCCCACGGGGCAGCAGCCTATGGCTACACCTTC. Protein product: CASAHGAAAYGYTF.

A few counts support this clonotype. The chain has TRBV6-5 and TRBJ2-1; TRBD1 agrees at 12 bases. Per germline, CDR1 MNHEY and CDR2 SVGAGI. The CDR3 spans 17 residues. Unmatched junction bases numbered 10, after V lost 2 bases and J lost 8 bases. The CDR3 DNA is TGTGCCAGCAGTTACGCGACCGGGACAGGGGGCTCATATGAGCAGTTCTTC. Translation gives CASSYATGTGGSYEQFF.

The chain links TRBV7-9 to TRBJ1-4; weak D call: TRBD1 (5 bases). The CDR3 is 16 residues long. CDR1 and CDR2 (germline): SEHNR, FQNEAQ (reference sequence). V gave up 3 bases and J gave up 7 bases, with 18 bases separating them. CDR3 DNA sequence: TGTGCCAGCAGCTTGGATCCGGGACTGCCGACTGAAAAACTGTTTTTT. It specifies CASSLDPGLPTEKLFF.